This T cell receptor beta chain comes out of a study of PD-1 blockade in classical Hodgkin lymphoma. Study findings and constraints: It was CD4+ TCR diversity, not CD8+, that rose significantly by C4D1.

The table came from immunoSEQ multiplex PCR; TCRdb's copy has only in-frame clones and leaves some out. The sample holds more than 14,000 clones, over 60% seen once. This CDR3 is built from 11 residues. V was clipped by 7 bases and J by 9 bases, with 7 bases between them. Germline V gives CDR1 SNHLY, CDR2 FYNNEI. A remark on this clone: Its antigen is not known.

Each patient experienced a relapse that followed autologous stem cell transplantation, and brentuximab vedotin exposure varied. The chain links TRBV2 to TRBJ1-6; no clear D. This material consisted of peripheral blood mononuclear cells (PBMCs), taken at baseline. This sequence originates from a human donor with classical Hodgkin lymphoma. CDR3 bases: TGTGCCAGCACGGGGAGTTCACCCCTCCACTTT. The encoded protein is CASTGSSPLHF.